This T cell receptor beta chain was retrieved from a study of T cells after yellow fever vaccination. Study overall: Fractions low in cell number were prepared with SMART-Seq v4 Ultra Low Input.

Researchers made TCR cDNA using 5'RACE template switching, and this step added a universal primer site and UMIs. TCRdb called the 5' RACE reads again in MiXCR, with one record for every CDR3 protein. The data contain approximately 610,000 distinct CDR3 sequences, about a sixth of them seen just once; the ten biggest clones take up 15% to 20%. Overall study results and limits: Booster samples showed a return of most primary-vaccination clones (approximately 95% CD4, about 88% CD8).

In regard to this clonotype: Its specificity is unknown.

Germline V lookup: CDR1 MGHRA, CDR2 YSYEKL. This CDR3 comprises 18 residues. Deletions cut 1 base from V and 1 base from J, with 16 bases between. The starting material was PBMCs, obtained 5 to 6 days after the first yellow fever vaccination. The chain couples TRBV4-1 to TRBJ2-2; D ambiguous. This clonotype was sampled from a man aged 18-30 years who received the YFV17D yellow fever vaccine. The CDR3: CASSQVRVGTVNTGELFF. CDR3 DNA: TGCGCCAGCAGCCAAGTCCGGGTCGGTACAGTGAACACCGGGGAGCTGTTTTTT.